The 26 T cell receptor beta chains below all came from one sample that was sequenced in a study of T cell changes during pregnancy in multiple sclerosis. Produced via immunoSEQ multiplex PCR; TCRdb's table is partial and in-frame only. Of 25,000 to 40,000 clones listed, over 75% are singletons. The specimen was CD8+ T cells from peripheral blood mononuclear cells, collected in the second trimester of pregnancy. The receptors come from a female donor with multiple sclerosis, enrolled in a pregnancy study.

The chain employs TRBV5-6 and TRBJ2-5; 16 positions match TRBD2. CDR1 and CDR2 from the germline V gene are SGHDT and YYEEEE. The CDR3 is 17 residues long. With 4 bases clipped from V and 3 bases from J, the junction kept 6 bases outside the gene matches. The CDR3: CASSRGLAGGPEETQYF. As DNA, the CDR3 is TGTGCCAGCAGCCGGGGACTAGCGGGAGGGCCGGAAGAGACCCAGTACTTC.

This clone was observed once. For the CDR3, the DNA is TGCGCCAGCAGCTTGGCCGGAAGGGAGGGCACTGAAGCTTTCTTT. This encodes CASSLAGREGTEAFF. The chain joins TRBV5-1 to TRBJ1-1; unclear D gene. The CDR3 consists of 15 residues. Per the germline V gene, CDR1 is SGHRS and CDR2 is YFSETQ. Trimming cost V 0 bases and J 4 bases, with 13 bases left between them.

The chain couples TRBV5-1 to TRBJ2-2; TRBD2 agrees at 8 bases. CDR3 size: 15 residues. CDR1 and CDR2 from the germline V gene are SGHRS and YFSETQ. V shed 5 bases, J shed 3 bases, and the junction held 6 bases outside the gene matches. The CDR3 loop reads CASRTGGPDTGELFF. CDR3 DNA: TGCGCCAGCAGGACGGGAGGGCCTGACACCGGGGAGCTGTTTTTT.

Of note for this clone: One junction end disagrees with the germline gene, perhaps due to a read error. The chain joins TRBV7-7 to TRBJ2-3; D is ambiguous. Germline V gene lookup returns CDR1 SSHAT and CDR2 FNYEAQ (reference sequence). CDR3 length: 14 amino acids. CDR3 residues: CASSLGRSTDTQYF. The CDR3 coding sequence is TGTGCTAGCAGCCTGGGCAGAAGCACAGATACGCAGTATTTT.

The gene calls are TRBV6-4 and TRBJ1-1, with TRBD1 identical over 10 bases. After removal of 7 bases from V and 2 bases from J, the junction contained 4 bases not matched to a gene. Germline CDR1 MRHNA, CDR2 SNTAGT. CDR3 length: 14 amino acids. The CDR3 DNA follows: TGTGCCAGCAAAAGACAGGGGGCAAACACTGAAGCTTTCTTT. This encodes CASKRQGANTEAFF.

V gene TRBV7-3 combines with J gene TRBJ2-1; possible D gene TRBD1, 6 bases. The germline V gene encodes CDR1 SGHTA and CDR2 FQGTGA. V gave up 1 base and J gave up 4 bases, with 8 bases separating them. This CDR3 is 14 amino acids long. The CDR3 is CASSLKGGYNEQFF. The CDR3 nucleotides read TGTGCCAGCAGCTTAAAAGGGGGATACAATGAGCAGTTCTTC.

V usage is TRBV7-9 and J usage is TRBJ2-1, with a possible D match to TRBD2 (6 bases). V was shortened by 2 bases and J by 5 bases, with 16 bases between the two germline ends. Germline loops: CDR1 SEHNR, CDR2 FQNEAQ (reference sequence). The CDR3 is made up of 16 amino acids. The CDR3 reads CASSLSGTVGDNEQFF. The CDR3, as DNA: TGTGCCAGCAGCTTATCCGGGACTGTCGGGGACAATGAGCAGTTCTTC.

The CDR3 region has the DNA TGTGCCTGGGAACTAGCGGGATCTACAGATACGCAGTATTTT. This gives the protein CAWELAGSTDTQYF. The V and J genes are TRBV30 and TRBJ2-3; TRBD2 matches 10 bases. The germline CDR1 and CDR2 sequences are GTSNPN and SVGIG (reference sequence). The ends lost 5 bases at V and 3 bases at J; junction bases unmatched: 5. CDR3 length equals 14 residues.

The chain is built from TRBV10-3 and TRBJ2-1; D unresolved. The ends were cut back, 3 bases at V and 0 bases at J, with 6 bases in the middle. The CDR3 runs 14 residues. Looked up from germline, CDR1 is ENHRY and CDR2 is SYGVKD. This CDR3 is CAISDGSSYNEQFF. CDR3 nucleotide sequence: TGTGCCATCAGTGATGGCAGCTCCTACAATGAGCAGTTCTTC.

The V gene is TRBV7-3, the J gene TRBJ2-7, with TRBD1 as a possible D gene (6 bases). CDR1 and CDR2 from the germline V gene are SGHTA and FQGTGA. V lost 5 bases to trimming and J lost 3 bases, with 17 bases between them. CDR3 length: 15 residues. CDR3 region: CASSPHPTGYYEQYF. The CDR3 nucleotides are TGTGCCAGCAGCCCGCACCCTACAGGGTACTACGAGCAGTACTTC.

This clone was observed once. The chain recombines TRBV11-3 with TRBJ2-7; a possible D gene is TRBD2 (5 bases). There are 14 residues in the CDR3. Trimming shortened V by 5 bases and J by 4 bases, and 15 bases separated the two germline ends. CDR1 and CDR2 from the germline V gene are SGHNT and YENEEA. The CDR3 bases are TGTGCCAGCAGCCAAAGAGGGATTGGGTACGAGCAGTACTTC. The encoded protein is CASSQRGIGYEQYF. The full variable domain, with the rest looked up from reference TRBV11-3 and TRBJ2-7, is EAGVVQSPRYKIIEKKQPVAFWCNPISGHNTLYWYLQNLGQGPELLIRYENEEAVDDSQLPKDRFSAERLKGVDSTLKIQPAELGDSAVYLCASSQRGIGYEQYFGPGTRLTVT.

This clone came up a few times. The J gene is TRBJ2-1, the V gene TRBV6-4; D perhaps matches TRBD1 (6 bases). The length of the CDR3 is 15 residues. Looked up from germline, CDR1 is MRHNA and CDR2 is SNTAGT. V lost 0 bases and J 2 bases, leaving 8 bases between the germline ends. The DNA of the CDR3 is TGTGCCAGCAGTGACTCCCAGGGGCCCTACAATGAGCAGTTCTTC. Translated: CASSDSQGPYNEQFF.

The CDR3 DNA reads TGTGCTAGTGGTTTGGGCGGGGGAGTCGACAATGAGCAGTTCTTC. Protein: CASGLGGGVDNEQFF. The gene calls are TRBV12-5 and TRBJ2-1; TRBD2 agrees at 7 bases. This CDR3 has 15 amino acids. From germline, CDR1 is LGHNT and CDR2 FRNRAP. With 1 base clipped from V and 5 bases from J, the junction kept 5 bases outside the gene matches. The whole variable domain, filled in from reference TRBV12-5 and TRBJ2-1, reads DARVTQTPRHKVTEMGQEVTMRCQPILGHNTVFWYRQTMMQGLELLAYFRNRAPLDDSGMPKDRFSAEMPDATLATLKIQPSEPRDSAVYFCASGLGGGVDNEQFFGPGTRLTVL.

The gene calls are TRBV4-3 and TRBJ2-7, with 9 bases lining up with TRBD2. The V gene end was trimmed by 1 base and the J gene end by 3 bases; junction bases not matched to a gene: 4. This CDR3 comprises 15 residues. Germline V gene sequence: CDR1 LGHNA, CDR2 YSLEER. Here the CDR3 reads CASSQGRLAVYEQYF. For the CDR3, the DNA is TGCGCCAGCAGCCAAGGGCGACTAGCGGTCTACGAGCAGTACTTC.

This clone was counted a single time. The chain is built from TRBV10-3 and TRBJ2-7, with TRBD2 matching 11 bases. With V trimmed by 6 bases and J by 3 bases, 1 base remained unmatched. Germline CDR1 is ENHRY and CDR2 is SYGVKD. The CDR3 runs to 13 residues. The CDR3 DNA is TGTGCCATCAGCACTAGCGGGAGCTACGAGCAGTACTTC. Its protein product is CAISTSGSYEQYF.

As DNA, the CDR3 is TGTGCCTGGAGTGTACAGGTGAACACTGAAGCTTTCTTT. Protein: CAWSVQVNTEAFF. The chain employs TRBV30 and TRBJ1-1; D is perhaps TRBD1 (5 bases). The CDR3 totals 13 residues. Germline loops: CDR1 GTSNPN, CDR2 SVGIG (reference sequence). Trimming left V 0 bases short and J 0 bases short, with 5 bases between.

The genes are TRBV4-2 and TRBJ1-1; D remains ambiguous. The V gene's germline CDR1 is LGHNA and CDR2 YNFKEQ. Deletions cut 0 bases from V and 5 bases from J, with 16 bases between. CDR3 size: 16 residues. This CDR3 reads CASSQDVASGGTEAFF. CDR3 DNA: TGTGCCAGCAGCCAAGATGTCGCCTCGGGCGGGACTGAAGCTTTCTTT.

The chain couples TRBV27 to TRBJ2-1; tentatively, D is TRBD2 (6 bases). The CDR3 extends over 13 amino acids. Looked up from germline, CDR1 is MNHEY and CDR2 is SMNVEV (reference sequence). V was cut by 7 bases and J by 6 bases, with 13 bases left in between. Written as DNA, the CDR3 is TGTGCCAGCATATCGGACTACTCCAATGAGCAGTTCTTC. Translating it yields CASISDYSNEQFF.

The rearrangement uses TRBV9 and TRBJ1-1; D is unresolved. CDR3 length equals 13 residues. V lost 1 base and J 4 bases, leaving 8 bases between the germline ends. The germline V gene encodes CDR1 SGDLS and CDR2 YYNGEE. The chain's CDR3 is CASSVSWATEAFF. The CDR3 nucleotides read TGTGCCAGCAGCGTATCCTGGGCCACTGAAGCTTTCTTT.

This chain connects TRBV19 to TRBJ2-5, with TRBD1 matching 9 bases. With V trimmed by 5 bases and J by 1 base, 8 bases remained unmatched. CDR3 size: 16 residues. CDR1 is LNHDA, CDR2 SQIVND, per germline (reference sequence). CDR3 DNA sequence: TGTGCCAGTAGTCCTATCTCGGGACAGGGCCAAGAGACCCAGTACTTC. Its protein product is CASSPISGQGQETQYF.

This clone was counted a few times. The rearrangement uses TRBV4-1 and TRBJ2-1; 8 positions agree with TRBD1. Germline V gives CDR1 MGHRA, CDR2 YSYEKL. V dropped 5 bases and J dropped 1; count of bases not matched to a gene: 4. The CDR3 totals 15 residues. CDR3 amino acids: CASSGGQGSYNEQFF. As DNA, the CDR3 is TGCGCCAGCAGCGGAGGACAGGGATCCTACAATGAGCAGTTCTTC.

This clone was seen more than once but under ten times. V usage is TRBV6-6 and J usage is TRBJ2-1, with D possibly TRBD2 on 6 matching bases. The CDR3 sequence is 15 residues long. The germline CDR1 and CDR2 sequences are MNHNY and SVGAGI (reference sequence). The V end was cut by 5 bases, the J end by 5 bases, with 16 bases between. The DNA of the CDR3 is TGTGCCAGCAGTCTTTTCAGCGGGTCCCACAATGAGCAGTTCTTC. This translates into CASSLFSGSHNEQFF.

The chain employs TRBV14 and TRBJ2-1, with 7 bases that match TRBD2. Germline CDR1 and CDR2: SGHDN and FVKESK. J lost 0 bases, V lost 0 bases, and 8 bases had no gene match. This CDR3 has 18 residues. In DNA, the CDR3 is TGTGCCAGCAGCCAAGATAGATTTGGCGGGAGCTCCTACAATGAGCAGTTCTTC. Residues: CASSQDRFGGSSYNEQFF.

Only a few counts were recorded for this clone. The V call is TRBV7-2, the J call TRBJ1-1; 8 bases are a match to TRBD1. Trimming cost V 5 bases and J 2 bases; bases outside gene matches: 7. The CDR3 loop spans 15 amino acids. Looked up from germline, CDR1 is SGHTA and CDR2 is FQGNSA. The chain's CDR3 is CASSVRQGPNTEAFF. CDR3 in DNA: TGTGCCAGCAGCGTAAGACAGGGGCCAAACACTGAAGCTTTCTTT.

The CDR3 bases are TGTGCCAGCAGCCCGTACAGGGGGCGCGATACTGAAGCTTTCTTT. Its protein is CASSPYRGRDTEAFF. The chain employs TRBV7-9 and TRBJ1-1, with TRBD1 matching 9 bases. Germline trimming cut 5 bases from V and 5 bases from J; bases unmatched to any gene: 9. CDR3 length: 15 amino acids. Germline CDR1 SEHNR, CDR2 FQNEAQ (reference sequence).

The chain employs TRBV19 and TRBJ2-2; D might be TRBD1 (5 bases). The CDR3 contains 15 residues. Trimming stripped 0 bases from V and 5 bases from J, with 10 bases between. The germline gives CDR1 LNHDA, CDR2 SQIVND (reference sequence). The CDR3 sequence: CASSIDSQGTGELFF. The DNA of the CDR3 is TGTGCCAGTAGTATAGATTCTCAGGGTACCGGGGAGCTGTTTTTT.